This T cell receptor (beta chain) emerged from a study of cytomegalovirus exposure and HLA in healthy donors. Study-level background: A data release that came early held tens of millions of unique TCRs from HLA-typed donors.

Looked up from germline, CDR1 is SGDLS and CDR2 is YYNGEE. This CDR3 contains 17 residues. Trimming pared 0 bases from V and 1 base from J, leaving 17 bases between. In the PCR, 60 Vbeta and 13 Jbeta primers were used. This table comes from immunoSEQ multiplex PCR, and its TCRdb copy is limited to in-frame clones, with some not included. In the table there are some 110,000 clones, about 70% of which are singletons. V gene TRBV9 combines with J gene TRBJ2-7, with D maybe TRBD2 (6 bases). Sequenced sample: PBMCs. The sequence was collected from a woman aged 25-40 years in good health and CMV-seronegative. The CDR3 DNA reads TGTGCCAGCAGCGTAGGGGCTAGCGCGGGACTTTCCTACGAGCAGTACTTC. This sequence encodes CASSVGASAGLSYEQYF. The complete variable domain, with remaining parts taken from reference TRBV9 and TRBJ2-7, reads DSGVTQTPKHLITATGQRVTLRCSPRSGDLSVYWYQQSLDQGLQFLIQYYNGEERAKGNILERFSAQQFPDLHSELNLSSLELGDSALYFCASSVGASAGLSYEQYFGPGTRLTVT.